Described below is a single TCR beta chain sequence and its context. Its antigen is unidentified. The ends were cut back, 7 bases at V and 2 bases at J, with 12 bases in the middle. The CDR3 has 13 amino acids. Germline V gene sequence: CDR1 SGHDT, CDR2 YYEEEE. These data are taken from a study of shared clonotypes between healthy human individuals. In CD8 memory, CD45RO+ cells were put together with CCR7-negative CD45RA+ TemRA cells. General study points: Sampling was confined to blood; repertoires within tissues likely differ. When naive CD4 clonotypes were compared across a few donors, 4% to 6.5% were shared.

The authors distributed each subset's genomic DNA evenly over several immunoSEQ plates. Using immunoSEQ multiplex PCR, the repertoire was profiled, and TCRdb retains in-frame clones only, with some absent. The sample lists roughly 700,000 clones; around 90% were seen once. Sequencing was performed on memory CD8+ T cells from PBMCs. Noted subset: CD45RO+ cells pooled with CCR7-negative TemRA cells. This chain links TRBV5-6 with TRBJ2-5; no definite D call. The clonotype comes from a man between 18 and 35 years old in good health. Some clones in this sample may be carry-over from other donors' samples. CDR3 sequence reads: CASRWGWQETQYF. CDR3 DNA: TGTGCCAGCCGCTGGGGTTGGCAAGAGACCCAGTACTTC.